This T cell receptor beta chain was captured in a study of shared clonotypes between healthy human individuals. Across the whole study: CD8 memory received one plate per donor, CD8 naive two, CD4 memory three and CD4 naive three. The study, taken as a whole, reports: Some clonotypes were shared by all four sorted-subset donors, while others were not shared. The non-shared ones had lower generation probabilities than the shared ones.

Trimming stripped 4 bases from V and 3 bases from J, with 15 bases between. The CDR3 totals 15 residues. From germline, CDR1 is MNHEY and CDR2 SVGAGI. Into CD45RA+ naive and CD45RA-negative memory subsets, the CD4+ cells were split. About this clone itself: Its antigen is still unknown.

This table comes from immunoSEQ multiplex PCR, and its TCRdb copy is limited to in-frame clones, with some not included. The sample consists of some 200,000 clones, 85% to 95% of them appearing once. Sequenced input: naive CD4+ T cells sorted from blood. Subset indicated: CD45RA+ positively selected. V is TRBV6-5 and J is TRBJ1-1; possibly TRBD1 for D (6 bases). The TCR was taken from a young woman in good health. The CDR3 spells CASSLQGGGDTEAFF. In DNA, the CDR3 is TGTGCCAGCAGTTTACAGGGAGGGGGGGACACTGAAGCTTTCTTT.